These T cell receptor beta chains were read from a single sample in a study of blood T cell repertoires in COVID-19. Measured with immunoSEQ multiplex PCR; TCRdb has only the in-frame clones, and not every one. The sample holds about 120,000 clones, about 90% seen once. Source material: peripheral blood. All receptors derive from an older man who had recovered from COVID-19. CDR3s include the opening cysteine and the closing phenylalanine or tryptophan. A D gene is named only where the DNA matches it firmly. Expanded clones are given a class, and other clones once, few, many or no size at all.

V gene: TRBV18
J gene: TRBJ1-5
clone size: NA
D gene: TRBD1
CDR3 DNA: TGTGCCAGCTCACCAAGAGGGACAGGGGATCAGCCCCAGCATTTT
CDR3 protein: CASSPRGTGDQPQHF

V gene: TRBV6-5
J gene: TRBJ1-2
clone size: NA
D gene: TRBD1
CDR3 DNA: TGTGCCAGCAGTAGGGACAGGACTAACTATGGCTACACCTTC
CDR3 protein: CASSRDRTNYGYTF

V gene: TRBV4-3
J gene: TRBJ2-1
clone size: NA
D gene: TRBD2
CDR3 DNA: TGCGCCAGCAGCCAAGAAAGCGGGACCTACAATGAGCAGTTCTTC
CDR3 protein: CASSQESGTYNEQFF

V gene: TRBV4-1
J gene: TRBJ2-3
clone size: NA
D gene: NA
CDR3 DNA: TGCGCCAGCAGTCAAATTTACAACCCCGGACAGCGAGGGACAGATACGCAGTATTTT
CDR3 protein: CASSQIYNPGQRGTDTQYF

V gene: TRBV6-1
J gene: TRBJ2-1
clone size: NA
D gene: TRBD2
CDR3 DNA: TGTGCCAGCAGTGAACGGCTAGCGGGAGTGAGTGAGCAGTTCTTC
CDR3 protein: CASSERLAGVSEQFF

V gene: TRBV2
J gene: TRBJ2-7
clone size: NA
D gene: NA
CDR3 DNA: TGTGCCAGCAGTGAGCGGGTATACGAGCAGTACTTC
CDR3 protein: CASSERVYEQYF

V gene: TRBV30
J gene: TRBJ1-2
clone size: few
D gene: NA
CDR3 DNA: TGTGCCTGGAGTGTACAAGGGGCGAGCTATGGCTACACCTTC
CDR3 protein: CAWSVQGASYGYTF

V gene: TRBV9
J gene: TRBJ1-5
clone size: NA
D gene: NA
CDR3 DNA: TGTGCCAGCAGCGTAGATCCGGGGTCCCACCAGCCCCAGCATTTT
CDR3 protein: CASSVDPGSHQPQHF

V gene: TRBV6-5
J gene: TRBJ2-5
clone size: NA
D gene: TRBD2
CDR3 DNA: TGTGCCAGCAGTTATAGCGGGACTCAGGGAGAGACCCAGTACTTC
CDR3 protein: CASSYSGTQGETQYF

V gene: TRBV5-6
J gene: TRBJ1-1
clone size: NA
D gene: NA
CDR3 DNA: TGTGCCAGCAGCTTGGAGGGGCAGACGGCTTTCTTT
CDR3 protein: CASSLEGQTAFF

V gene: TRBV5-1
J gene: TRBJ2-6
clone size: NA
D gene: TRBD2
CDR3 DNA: TGCGCCAGCAGCTTAGGTGCGGGGGCTGGGGCCAACGTCCTGACTTTC
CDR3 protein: CASSLGAGAGANVLTF

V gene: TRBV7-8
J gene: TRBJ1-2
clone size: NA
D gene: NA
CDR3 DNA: TGTGCCAGCAGCTTCGGAGCTAACTATGGCTACACCTTC
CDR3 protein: CASSFGANYGYTF

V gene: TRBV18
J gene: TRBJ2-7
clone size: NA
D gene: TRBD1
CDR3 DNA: TGTGCCAGCTCACTTCCGGGACAGCCCTACGAGCAGTACTTC
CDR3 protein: CASSLPGQPYEQYF

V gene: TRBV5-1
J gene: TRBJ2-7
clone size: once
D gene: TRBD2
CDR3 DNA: TGCGCCAGCAGCTTGGGCGGGACTAGCGGCTACGAGCAGTACTTC
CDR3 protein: CASSLGGTSGYEQYF

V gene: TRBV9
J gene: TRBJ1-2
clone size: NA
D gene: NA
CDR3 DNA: TGTGCCAGCAGCCGACAGATGGCTAACTATGGCTACACCTTC
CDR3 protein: CASSRQMANYGYTF

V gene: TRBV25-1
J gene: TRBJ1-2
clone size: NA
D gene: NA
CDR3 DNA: TGTGCCAGCAGTGAATCAGGCAGGAACTATGGCTACACCTTC
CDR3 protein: CASSESGRNYGYTF

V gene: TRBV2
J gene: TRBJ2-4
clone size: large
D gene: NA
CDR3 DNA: TGTGCCAGCAGAAACAGAGAAGGGACTTCGAAAGCCAAAAACATTCAGTACTTC
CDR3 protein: CASRNREGTSKAKNIQYF

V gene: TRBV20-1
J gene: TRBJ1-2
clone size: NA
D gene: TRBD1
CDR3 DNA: TGCAGTGCTAGTCAAGGACAGGACTATGGCTACACCTTC
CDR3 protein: CSASQGQDYGYTF

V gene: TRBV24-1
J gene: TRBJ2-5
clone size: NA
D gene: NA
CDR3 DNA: TGTGCCACCAGTGATTCGAGGAGCCTCCAAGAGACCCAGTACTTC
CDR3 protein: CATSDSRSLQETQYF

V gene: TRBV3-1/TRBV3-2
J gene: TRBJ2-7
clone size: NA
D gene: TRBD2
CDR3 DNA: TGTGCCAGCAGCCAAGTAGCGGGAGGAACCTACGAGCAGTACTTC
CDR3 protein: CASSQVAGGTYEQYF

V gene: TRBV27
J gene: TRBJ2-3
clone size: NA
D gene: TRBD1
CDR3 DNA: TGTGCCAGCAGTTTAATGGGACAGGGGTTAGATACGCAGTATTTT
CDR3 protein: CASSLMGQGLDTQYF